One T cell receptor (beta chain) is described in this entry. Its target is unknown. This sample stems from a study of OX40 agonist ivuxolimab in advanced cancers. Overall study context: Patients with prior anti-PD-1, anti-PD-L1 or anti-CTLA-4 therapy were eligible; less than 50% had some. Three patients had partial responses: one hepatocellular carcinoma, two cutaneous melanoma.

Looked up from germline, CDR1 is SGDLS and CDR2 is YYNGEE. The V end lost 0 bases, the J end lost 9 bases, and 15 bases lay between the germline ends. The CDR3 runs to 14 residues. Samples were taken at baseline and on day 1 of cycles 4 and 7. Profiled with immunoSEQ multiplex PCR; TCRdb holds only in-frame clones, not every one. The data hold tens of thousands of clones, with about 94% observed a single time. Findings and limits, study-wide: In CD8+ T cells, expanded clones were on average more numerous than in CD4+.

Source: CD4+ or CD8+ T cells sorted from blood, taken in a trial of the OX40 agonist ivuxolimab. V usage is TRBV9 and J usage is TRBJ1-1; perhaps TRBD1 as D (5 bases). This receptor was taken from an adult with an advanced solid tumor such as melanoma, head and neck, liver or kidney cancer. The CDR3 spells CASSVGLRVHKAFF. DNA for the CDR3: TGTGCCAGCAGCGTAGGTCTCAGGGTTCACAAAGCTTTCTTT.